The entry below describes one T cell receptor beta chain. This sample was included in a study of blood T cell repertoires in COVID-19. For the study at large: Some COVID-19 samples were acute and others convalescent; all came from the United States, Italy and Spain. In each case, the material was cDNA or gDNA derived from T cells, B-cell-depleted T cells, or PBMCs.

Original analysis: Using reference gene primer amplification, nucleated cell counts were estimated. Sequencing was performed with immunoSEQ multiplex PCR; in TCRdb, only in-frame clones are kept and a portion is missing. V and J calls plus clone size are reproduced from that table; the DNA served to infer D and trimming. The data contain about 39,000 clones, around 79% of them seen just once; the ten biggest clones take up approximately 23%. The CDR3 contains 13 residues. Germline assignment: CDR1 SGDLS and CDR2 YYNGEE. V lost 0 bases, J lost 6 bases, and 9 bases lay in between. Sequencing was carried out using peripheral blood. The gene calls are TRBV9 and TRBJ1-1; no clear D gene. The TCR originated in a man aged 65 to 79 with acute or convalescent COVID-19. The CDR3 reads CASSVDSFAEAFF. The CDR3 region has the DNA TGTGCCAGCAGCGTAGACAGTTTCGCTGAAGCTTTCTTT.